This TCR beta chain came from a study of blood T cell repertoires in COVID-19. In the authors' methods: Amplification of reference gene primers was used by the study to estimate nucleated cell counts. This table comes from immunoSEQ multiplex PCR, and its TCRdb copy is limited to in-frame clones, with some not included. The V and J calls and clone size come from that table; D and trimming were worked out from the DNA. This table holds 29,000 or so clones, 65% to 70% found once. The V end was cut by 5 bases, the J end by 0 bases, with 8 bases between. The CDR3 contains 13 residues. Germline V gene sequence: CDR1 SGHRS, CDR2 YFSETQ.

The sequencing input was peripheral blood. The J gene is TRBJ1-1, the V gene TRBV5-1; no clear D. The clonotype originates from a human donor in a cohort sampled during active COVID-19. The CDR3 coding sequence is TGCGCCAGCAGTCAATTCATGAACACTGAAGCTTTCTTT. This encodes CASSQFMNTEAFF.